This T cell receptor (beta chain) was sequenced during a study of T-cell memory formation after mild COVID-19. Study details: Clustering of TCRs was largely donor specific.

The CDR3 sequence is 15 residues long. V gave up 5 bases and J gave up 0 bases, with 13 bases separating them. From germline, CDR1 is MGHRA and CDR2 YSYEKL. Study-level points and caveats: A subset of responding clones appeared in pre-infection memory, suggesting cross-reactive memory joined. Clones shrinking from day 15 to 85 showed even CD4/CD8 mixes; later expanders tilted CD4+.

As concerns this clonotype: The antigen is undetermined.

MiXCR, applied by TCRdb to the 5' RACE reads, yields one record per CDR3 protein. The table lists around 310,000 distinct CDR3 sequences, 20% to 25% of them singletons, with around 20% in the top ten. The sequence came from a man between 18 and 29 years old who had mild COVID-19 (a few samples of this study predate the infection). Cell type and time point are not known. This chain links TRBV4-1 with TRBJ1-1; no reliable D call. The sequencing sample was made of PBMCs or a T cell subset sorted from them (not recorded which). The CDR3 region has the DNA TGCGCCAGCAGCAAACGCGGGGTTTTGAACACTGAAGCTTTCTTT. This codes for CASSKRGVLNTEAFF.